Sequencing of this T cell receptor (beta chain) was carried out in a study of T cells in localized non-small cell lung cancer. Study findings and constraints: Adjacent lung exhibited a median of 57 among the 100 most abundant tumor clones. It was uninvolved adjacent lung that showed the highest T cell clonality, exceeding tumor.

Points on this clone: What it binds is unknown.

Germline V gives CDR1 SGHTA, CDR2 FQGNSA. The V end was cut by 6 bases, the J end by 7 bases, with 16 bases between. The CDR3 has 14 residues. The repertoire was sequenced with immunoSEQ multiplex PCR; TCRdb's copy has only in-frame clones and lacks some. Among 86,000 or so clones listed, 84% were seen once. The sample consisted of peripheral blood, taken before any cancer treatment. This TCR was recovered from a man aged 40-75 years with stage I lung adenocarcinoma. The rearrangement uses TRBV7-2 and TRBJ2-1, with a tentative D call TRBD2 (6 bases). The CDR3 loop reads CASRPGGPLNEQFF. The CDR3 DNA is TGTGCCAGCAGACCAGGAGGGCCATTAAATGAGCAGTTCTTC.